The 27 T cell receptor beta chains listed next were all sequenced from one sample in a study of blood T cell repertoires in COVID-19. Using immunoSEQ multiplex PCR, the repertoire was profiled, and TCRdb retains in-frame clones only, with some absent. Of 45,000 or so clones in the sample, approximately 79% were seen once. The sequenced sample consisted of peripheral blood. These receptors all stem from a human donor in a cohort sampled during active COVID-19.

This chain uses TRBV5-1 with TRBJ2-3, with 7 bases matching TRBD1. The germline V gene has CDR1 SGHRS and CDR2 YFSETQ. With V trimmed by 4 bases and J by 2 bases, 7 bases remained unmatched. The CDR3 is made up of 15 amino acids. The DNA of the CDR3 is TGCGCCAGCAGCCCCGGGACAGTTCTCACAGATACGCAGTATTTT. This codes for CASSPGTVLTDTQYF. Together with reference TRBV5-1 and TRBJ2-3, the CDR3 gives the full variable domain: KAGVTQTPRYLIKTRGQQVTLSCSPISGHRSVSWYQQTPGQGLQFLFEYFSETQRNKGNFPGRFSGRQFSNSRSEMNVSTLELGDSALYLCASSPGTVLTDTQYFGPGTRLTVL.

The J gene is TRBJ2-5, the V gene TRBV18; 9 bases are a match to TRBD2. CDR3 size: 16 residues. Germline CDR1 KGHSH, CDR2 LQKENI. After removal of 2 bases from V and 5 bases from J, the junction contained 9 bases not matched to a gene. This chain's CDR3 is CASSPSGGGAQETQYF. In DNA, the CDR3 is TGTGCCAGCTCACCATCTGGCGGGGGGGCCCAGGAGACCCAGTACTTC.

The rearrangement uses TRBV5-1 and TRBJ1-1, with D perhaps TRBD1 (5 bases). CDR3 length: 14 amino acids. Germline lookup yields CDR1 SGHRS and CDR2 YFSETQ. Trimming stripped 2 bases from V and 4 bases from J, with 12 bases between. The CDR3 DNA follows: TGCGCCAGCAGCTTTGGTCAGGGTACCACTGAAGCTTTCTTT. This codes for CASSFGQGTTEAFF.

Here the CDR3 reads CASSQVGGLSDTQYF. The CDR3 coding sequence is TGCGCCAGCAGCCAAGTGGGGGGGCTAAGCGATACGCAGTATTTT. J is TRBJ2-3 and V is TRBV4-1, with D possibly being TRBD2 (7 bases). CDR3 length: 15 amino acids. V gave up 1 base and J gave up 6 bases, with 14 bases separating them. The germline CDR1 and CDR2 sequences are MGHRA and YSYEKL.

The CDR3 loop is CASSLAETQYF. CDR3 bases: TGTGCCAGCAGTTTGGCAGAGACCCAGTACTTC. The rearrangement links TRBV28 to TRBJ2-5; D not certain. The V end lost 3 bases, the J end lost 4 bases, and 3 bases lay between the germline ends. Germline values: CDR1 MDHEN, CDR2 SYDVKM. The CDR3 consists of 11 residues. The complete variable domain, with remaining parts taken from reference TRBV28 and TRBJ2-5, reads DVKVTQSSRYLVKRTGEKVFLECVQDMDHENMFWYRQDPGLGLRLIYFSYDVKMKEKGDIPEGYSVSREKKERFSLILESASTNQTSMYLCASSLAETQYFGPGTRLLVL.

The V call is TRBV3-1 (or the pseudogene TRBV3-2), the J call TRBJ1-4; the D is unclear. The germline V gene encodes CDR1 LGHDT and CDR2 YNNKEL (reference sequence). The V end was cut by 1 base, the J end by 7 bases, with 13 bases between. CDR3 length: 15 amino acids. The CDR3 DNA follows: TGTGCCAGCAGCCAAGGGGGATCTGGACTTGAAAAACTGTTTTTT. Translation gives CASSQGGSGLEKLFF.

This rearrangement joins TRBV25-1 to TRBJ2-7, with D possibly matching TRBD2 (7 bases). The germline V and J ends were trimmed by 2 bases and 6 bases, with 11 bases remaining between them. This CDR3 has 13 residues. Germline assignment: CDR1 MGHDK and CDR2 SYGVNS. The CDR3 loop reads CASSEQGGGEQYF. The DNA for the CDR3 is TGTGCCAGCAGTGAACAGGGAGGGGGCGAGCAGTACTTC.

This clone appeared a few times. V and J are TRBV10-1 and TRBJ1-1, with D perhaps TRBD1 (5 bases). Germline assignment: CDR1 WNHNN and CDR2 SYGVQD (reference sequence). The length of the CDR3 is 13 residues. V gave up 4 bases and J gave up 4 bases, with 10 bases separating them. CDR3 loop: CASSGQGGTEAFF. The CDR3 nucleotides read TGCGCCAGCAGTGGGCAGGGTGGCACTGAAGCTTTCTTT.

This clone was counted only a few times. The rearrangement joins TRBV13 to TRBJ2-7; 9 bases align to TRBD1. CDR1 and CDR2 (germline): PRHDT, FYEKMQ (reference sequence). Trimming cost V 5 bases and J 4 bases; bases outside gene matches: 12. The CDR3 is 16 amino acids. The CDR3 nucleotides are TGTGCCAGCAGCCCGCTTACCGGGACAGGGATATACGAGCAGTACTTC. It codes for CASSPLTGTGIYEQYF.

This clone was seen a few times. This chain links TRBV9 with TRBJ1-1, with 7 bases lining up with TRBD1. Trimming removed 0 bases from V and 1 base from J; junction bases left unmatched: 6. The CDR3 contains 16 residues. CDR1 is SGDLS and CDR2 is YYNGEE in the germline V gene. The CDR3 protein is CASSVVGGYSNTEAFF. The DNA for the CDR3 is TGTGCCAGCAGCGTAGTAGGGGGCTATTCGAACACTGAAGCTTTCTTT.

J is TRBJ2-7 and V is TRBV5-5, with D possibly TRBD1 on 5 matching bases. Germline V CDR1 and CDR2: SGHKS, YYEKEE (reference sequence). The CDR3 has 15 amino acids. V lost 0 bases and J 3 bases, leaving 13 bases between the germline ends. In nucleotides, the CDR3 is TGTGCCAGCAGCTTGGAATGGCAGGGCTTCTACGAGCAGTACTTC. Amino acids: CASSLEWQGFYEQYF.

Written as DNA, the CDR3 is TGTGCCAGCAGTTGGACAGGAAAGAACACTGAAGCTTTCTTT. Amino acid sequence: CASSWTGKNTEAFF. The rearrangement joins TRBV6-5 to TRBJ1-1; TRBD1 matches 7 bases. The CDR3 totals 14 residues. Germline V CDR1 and CDR2: MNHEY, SVGAGI. Unmatched junction bases numbered 3, after V lost 4 bases and J lost 1 base.

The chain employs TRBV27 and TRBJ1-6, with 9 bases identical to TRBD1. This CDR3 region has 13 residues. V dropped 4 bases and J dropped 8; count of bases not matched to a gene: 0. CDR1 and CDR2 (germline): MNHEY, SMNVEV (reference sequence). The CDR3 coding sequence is TGTGCCAGCAGTTGGGACAGGGATTCACCCCTCCACTTT. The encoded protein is CASSWDRDSPLHF.

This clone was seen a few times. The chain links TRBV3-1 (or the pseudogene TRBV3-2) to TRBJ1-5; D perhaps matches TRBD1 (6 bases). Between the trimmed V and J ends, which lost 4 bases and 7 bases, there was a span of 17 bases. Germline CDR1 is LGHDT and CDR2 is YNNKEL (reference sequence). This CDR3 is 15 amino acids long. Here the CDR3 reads CASSPGGTGPQPQHF. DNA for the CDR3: TGTGCCAGCAGCCCGGGCGGAACAGGGCCCCAGCCCCAGCATTTT.

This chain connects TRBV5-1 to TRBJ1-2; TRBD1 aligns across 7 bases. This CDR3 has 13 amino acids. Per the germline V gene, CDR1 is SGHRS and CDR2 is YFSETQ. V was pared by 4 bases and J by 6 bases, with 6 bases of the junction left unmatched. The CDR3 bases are TGCGCCAGCAGCCTCGACAGGGCAAATGGCTACACCTTC. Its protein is CASSLDRANGYTF. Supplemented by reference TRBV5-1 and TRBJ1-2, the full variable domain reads KAGVTQTPRYLIKTRGQQVTLSCSPISGHRSVSWYQQTPGQGLQFLFEYFSETQRNKGNFPGRFSGRQFSNSRSEMNVSTLELGDSALYLCASSLDRANGYTFGSGTRLTVV.

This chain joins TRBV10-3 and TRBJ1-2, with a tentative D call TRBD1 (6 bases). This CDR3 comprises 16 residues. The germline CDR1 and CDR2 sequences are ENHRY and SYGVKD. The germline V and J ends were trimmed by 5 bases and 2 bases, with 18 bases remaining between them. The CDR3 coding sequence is TGTGCCATCAGTTATGGAACAGGGATAGGAAACTATGGCTACACCTTC. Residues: CAISYGTGIGNYGYTF.

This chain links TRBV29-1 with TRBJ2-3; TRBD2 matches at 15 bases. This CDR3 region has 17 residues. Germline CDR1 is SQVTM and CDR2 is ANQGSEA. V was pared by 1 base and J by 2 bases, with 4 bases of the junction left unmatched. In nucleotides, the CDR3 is TGCAGCGTTGAAGTCGGACTAGCGGGGGGGTACACAGATACGCAGTATTTT. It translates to CSVEVGLAGGYTDTQYF.

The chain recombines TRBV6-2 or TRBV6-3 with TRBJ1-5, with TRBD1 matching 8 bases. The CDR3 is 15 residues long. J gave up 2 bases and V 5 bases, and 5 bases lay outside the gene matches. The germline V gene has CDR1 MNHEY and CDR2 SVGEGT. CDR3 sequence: CASSRTGGGNQPQHF. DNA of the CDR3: TGTGCCAGCAGTCGTACAGGGGGTGGCAATCAGCCCCAGCATTTT.

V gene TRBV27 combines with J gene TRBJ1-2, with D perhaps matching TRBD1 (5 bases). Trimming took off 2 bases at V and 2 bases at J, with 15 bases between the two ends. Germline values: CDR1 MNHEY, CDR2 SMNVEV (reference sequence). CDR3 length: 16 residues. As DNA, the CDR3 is TGTGCCAGCAGTTTACAGCCCCGGGGGGGGAACTATGGCTACACCTTC. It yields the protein CASSLQPRGGNYGYTF.

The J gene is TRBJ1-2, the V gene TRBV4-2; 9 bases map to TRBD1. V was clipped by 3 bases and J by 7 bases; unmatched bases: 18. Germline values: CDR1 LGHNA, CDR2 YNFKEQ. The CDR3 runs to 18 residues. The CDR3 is CASSHEKGTGWYGIGYTF. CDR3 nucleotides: TGTGCCAGCAGCCACGAAAAAGGGACAGGGTGGTACGGTATTGGCTACACCTTC.

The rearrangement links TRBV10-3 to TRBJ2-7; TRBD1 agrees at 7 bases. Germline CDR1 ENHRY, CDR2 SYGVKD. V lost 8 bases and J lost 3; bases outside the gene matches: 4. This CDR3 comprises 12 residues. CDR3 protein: CAIGSGGYEQYF. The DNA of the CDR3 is TGTGCCATCGGATCAGGGGGCTACGAGCAGTACTTC.

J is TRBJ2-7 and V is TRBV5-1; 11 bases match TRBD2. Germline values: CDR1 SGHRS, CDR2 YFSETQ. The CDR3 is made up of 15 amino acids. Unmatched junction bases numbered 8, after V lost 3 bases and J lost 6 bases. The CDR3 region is CASSWGTSGKSEQYV. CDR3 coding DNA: TGCGCCAGCAGCTGGGGGACTAGCGGAAAAAGCGAGCAGTACGTC.

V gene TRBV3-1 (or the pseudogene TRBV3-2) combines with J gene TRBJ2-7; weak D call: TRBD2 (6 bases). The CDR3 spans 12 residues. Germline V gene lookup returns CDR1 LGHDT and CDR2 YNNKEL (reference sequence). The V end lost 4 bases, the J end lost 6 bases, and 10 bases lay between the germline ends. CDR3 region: CASSRNGGEQYF. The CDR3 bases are TGTGCCAGCAGCCGCAACGGGGGCGAGCAGTACTTC.

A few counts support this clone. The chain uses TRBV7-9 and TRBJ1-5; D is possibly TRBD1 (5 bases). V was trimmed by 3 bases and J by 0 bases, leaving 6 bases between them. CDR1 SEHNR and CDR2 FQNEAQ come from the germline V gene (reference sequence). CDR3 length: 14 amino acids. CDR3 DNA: TGTGCCAGCAGCTTGACAGATAGCAATCAGCCCCAGCATTTT. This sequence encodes CASSLTDSNQPQHF.

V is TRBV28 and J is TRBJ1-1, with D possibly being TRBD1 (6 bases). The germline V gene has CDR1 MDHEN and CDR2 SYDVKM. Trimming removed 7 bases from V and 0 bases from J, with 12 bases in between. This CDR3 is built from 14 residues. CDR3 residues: CASTPHRVNTEAFF. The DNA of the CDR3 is TGTGCCAGCACCCCCCACAGGGTGAACACTGAAGCTTTCTTT.

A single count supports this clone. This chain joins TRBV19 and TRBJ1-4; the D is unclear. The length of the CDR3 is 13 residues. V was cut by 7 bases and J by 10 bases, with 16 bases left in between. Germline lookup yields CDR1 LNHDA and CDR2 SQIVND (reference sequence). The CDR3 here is CASKETAEGKLFF. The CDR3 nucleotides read TGTGCCAGTAAGGAGACTGCCGAGGGAAAACTGTTTTTT.

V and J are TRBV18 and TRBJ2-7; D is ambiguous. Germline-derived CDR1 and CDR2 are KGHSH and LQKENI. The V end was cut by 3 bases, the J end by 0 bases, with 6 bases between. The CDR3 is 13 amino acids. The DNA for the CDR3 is TGTGCCAGCTCACCCACAGCCTCCTACGAGCAGTACGTC. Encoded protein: CASSPTASYEQYV.